These 5 T cell receptor beta chains were all obtained from the same sample, sequenced in a study of T cells in Graves' hyperthyroidism and ophthalmopathy. Amplification yielded TCR beta CDR3 regions, with RNA transcripts as the source. Using the HTBI primer set, a first-round RT-PCR was run on the TCR CDR3. MiXCR, run by TCRdb on the multiplex PCR reads, gives a single entry per CDR3 protein. The sample comprises fewer than 350,000 distinct CDR3 sequences, roughly 15% of which are singletons, and 6.5% to 10% rests with the top ten. Sample: blood. The receptors come from a woman between 35 and 50 years old with Graves' hyperthyroidism.

This clonotype was counted ten times or more. The chain has TRBV6-5 and TRBJ2-2; D is perhaps TRBD1 or TRBD2 (5 bases each). Germline-derived CDR1 and CDR2 are MNHEY and SVGAGI. CDR3 length: 15 amino acids. V lost 2 bases and J 4 bases, leaving 11 bases between the germline ends. DNA of the CDR3: TGTGCCAGCAGTTACCGCAGGGCGGGCACCGGGGAGCTGTTTTTT. Amino acids: CASSYRRAGTGELFF.

The chain couples TRBV20-1 to TRBJ2-7; D gene uncertain. Germline CDR1 and CDR2: DFQATT and SNEGSKA (reference sequence). CDR3 size: 12 residues. With 6 bases removed from V and 4 bases from J, the gap between germline ends came to 13 bases. CDR3 nucleotide sequence: TGCAGTGCCAGCGAGCCTGGGTACGAGCAGTACTTC. This gives the protein CSASEPGYEQYF.

This clonotype has at least ten counts. The gene calls are TRBV6-1 and TRBJ2-5; D ambiguous. The CDR3 sequence is 16 residues long. Germline CDR1 reads MNHNS; CDR2 reads SASEGT. Between the trimmed V and J ends, which lost 3 bases and 2 bases, there was a span of 16 bases. The CDR3 nucleotides read TGTGCCAGCAGTGAGGCGGCTCGCGGACCACAAGAGACCCAGTACTTC. Translation gives CASSEAARGPQETQYF.

This clonotype was seen ten or more times. V is TRBV3-1 and J is TRBJ2-3; D remains unclear. The CDR3 length is 13 residues. The germline V gene encodes CDR1 LGHDT and CDR2 YNNKEL (reference sequence). V lost 3 bases to trimming and J lost 1 base, with 5 bases between them. The CDR3 loop is CASSQRRTDTQYF. DNA for the CDR3: TGTGCCAGCAGCCAGCGGCGCACAGATACGCAGTATTTT.

This clonotype was seen many times. The J gene is TRBJ2-7, the V gene TRBV7-9; D not certain. V dropped 4 bases and J dropped 3 bases, with 16 bases sitting between them. The CDR3 loop spans 15 amino acids. Germline CDR1 is SEHNR and CDR2 is FQNEAQ (reference sequence). CDR3 bases: TGTGCCAGCAGCTCCCGGGCACTGAAGAACTACGAGCAGTACTTC. Translation: CASSSRALKNYEQYF.